The source of this TCR beta chain is a study of early T cells in non-severe SARS-CoV-2 infection. About the research overall: Chains stayed unpaired after sequencing of bulk RNA from unsorted whole blood.

There are 13 residues in the CDR3. V shed 3 bases, J shed 5 bases, and the junction held 3 bases outside the gene matches. The germline V gene has CDR1 SEHNR and CDR2 FQNEAQ (reference sequence). Individually, cDNA molecules had unique molecular identifiers attached to them. TCRdb reprocessed the 5' RACE reads with MiXCR, giving one entry per CDR3 protein. Of over 60,000 distinct CDR3 sequences in the sample, roughly a tenth were seen once. The table lists this clonotype with many counts. Antigen: not known. General study findings and limits: CD4 and private specificities were missed by VDJdb matching, which favored anti-spike CD8 responses.

This chain uses TRBV7-9 with TRBJ1-1, with 7 bases lining up with TRBD1. The TCR comes from an adult who was a healthcare worker with PCR-confirmed SARS-CoV-2 infection or an uninfected control (not recorded which). The starting material was whole blood, obtained at baseline. The CDR3 is CASSFDRVTEAFF. The CDR3 DNA sequence: TGTGCCAGCAGCTTCGACAGGGTGACTGAAGCTTTCTTT.